These 15 T cell receptor beta chains share one sample of origin, sequenced in a study of cytotoxic CD8 clonotypes in ibrutinib-treated CLL. Some clones are missing from TCRdb's copy, which holds only in-frame ones; the method was immunoSEQ multiplex PCR. This sample has tens of thousands of clones, with 68% found just once. Source: PBMCs, taken after 12 months of ibrutinib treatment. These receptors originate from a human donor with chronic lymphocytic leukemia.

The chain joins TRBV29-1 to TRBJ1-2, with D tentatively TRBD1 (6 bases). The CDR3 has 12 residues. In germline, CDR1 is SQVTM, CDR2 ANQGSEA. The V end was cut by 1 base, the J end by 5 bases, with 8 bases between. The DNA for the CDR3 is TGCAGCGTTGAAGGGACAGAGTATGGCTACACCTTC. The encoded protein is CSVEGTEYGYTF.

The chain links TRBV11-1 to TRBJ1-1, with D uncertain. V lost 1 base and J 4 bases, leaving 13 bases between the germline ends. CDR3 size: 15 residues. CDR1 and CDR2 (germline): SGHAT, FQDESV (reference sequence). The CDR3 coding sequence is TGTGCCAGCAGCTTAGGGGCAGGATTTTTCACTGAAGCTTTCTTT. Its translation: CASSLGAGFFTEAFF.

The CDR3 DNA follows: TGTGCCAGCAGCTTAGACCTGGACAGGGCAGAAGCTTTCTTT. This sequence encodes CASSLDLDRAEAFF. The J gene is TRBJ1-1, the V gene TRBV11-2; 8 positions match TRBD1. This CDR3 region has 14 residues. V trimming: 0 bases; J trimming: 8 bases; junction bases outside the gene matches: 5. The germline V gene encodes CDR1 SGHAT and CDR2 FQNNGV.

The chain joins TRBV19 to TRBJ2-1; D may correspond to TRBD1 or TRBD2 (5 bases each). V lost 6 bases, J lost 6 bases, and 12 bases lay in between. The CDR3 is 13 amino acids. Germline V lookup: CDR1 LNHDA, CDR2 SQIVND (reference sequence). In DNA form, the CDR3 reads TGTGCCAGTAGGAAGTCAGGGACCAATGAGCAGTTCTTC. Translated: CASRKSGTNEQFF.

This clone has a single count. The chain employs TRBV30 and TRBJ1-1, with a possible D match to TRBD1 (6 bases). This CDR3 spans 13 amino acids. Trimming took off 3 bases at V and 1 base at J, with 9 bases between the two ends. CDR1 and CDR2 from the germline V gene are GTSNPN and SVGIG (reference sequence). CDR3 region: CAWSGTQNTEAFF. DNA for the CDR3: TGTGCCTGGAGCGGGACACAGAACACTGAAGCTTTCTTT.

The chain has TRBV6-1 and TRBJ1-2; TRBD1 aligns across 7 bases. The V gene end was trimmed by 4 bases and the J gene end by 2 bases; junction bases not matched to a gene: 16. This CDR3 has 18 residues. Germline V lookup: CDR1 MNHNS, CDR2 SASEGT. CDR3 residues: CASSATSQGFPHNYGYTF. CDR3 nucleotides: TGTGCCAGCAGTGCGACTTCACAGGGGTTCCCCCACAACTATGGCTACACCTTC.

The chain carries TRBV7-7 and TRBJ1-1, with 10 bases fitting TRBD1. V was pared by 6 bases and J by 1 base, with 14 bases of the junction left unmatched. CDR3 length: 18 residues. Germline CDR1 SSHAT, CDR2 FNYEAQ (reference sequence). The CDR3 is CASRWPFGTGAWNTEAFF. CDR3 sequence (DNA): TGTGCCAGCAGGTGGCCGTTCGGGACAGGGGCCTGGAACACTGAAGCTTTCTTT.

This clone showed up just a few times. V gene TRBV14 combines with J gene TRBJ1-1; D not resolved. Germline CDR1 and CDR2: SGHDN and FVKESK. Trimming shortened V by 3 bases and J by 1 base, and 6 bases separated the two germline ends. This CDR3 is built from 13 residues. This chain's CDR3 is CASSQGRNTEAFF. In DNA, the CDR3 is TGTGCCAGCAGCCAGGGCAGGAACACTGAAGCTTTCTTT.

The chain combines TRBV28 with TRBJ1-6; 8 bases are shared with TRBD1. This CDR3 region has 15 residues. Trimming removed 3 bases from V and 7 bases from J; junction bases left unmatched: 5. Germline loops: CDR1 MDHEN, CDR2 SYDVKM. The CDR3 sequence is CASSFRDRSNSPLHF. The CDR3 bases are TGTGCCAGCAGTTTCCGGGACAGGTCCAATTCACCCCTCCACTTT.

The chain has TRBV7-2 and TRBJ2-5; D is tentatively TRBD1 or TRBD2 (5 bases each). There are 15 residues in the CDR3. V was cut by 4 bases and J by 3 bases, with 15 bases left in between. Per germline, CDR1 SGHTA and CDR2 FQGNSA. CDR3 nucleotides: TGTGCCAGCAGCTCACAAGGGACGGCTAAAGAGACCCAGTACTTC. It yields the protein CASSSQGTAKETQYF. The complete variable domain, with remaining parts taken from reference TRBV7-2 and TRBJ2-5, reads GAGVSQSPSNKVTEKGKDVELRCDPISGHTALYWYRQSLGQGLEFLIYFQGNSAPDKSGLPSDRFSAERTGGSVSTLTIQRTQQEDSAVYLCASSSQGTAKETQYFGPGTRLLVL.

The V and J genes are TRBV6-1 and TRBJ1-1, with TRBD1 as a possible D gene (5 bases). Germline CDR1 MNHNS, CDR2 SASEGT. CDR3 size: 13 residues. Trimming left V 4 bases short and J 9 bases short, with 15 bases between. The CDR3 protein is CASSVGVREKAFF. The CDR3 DNA is TGTGCCAGCAGTGTGGGGGTCAGGGAAAAAGCTTTCTTT.

V gene TRBV28 combines with J gene TRBJ1-1; D may be TRBD1 (6 bases). The CDR3 extends over 14 amino acids. V was shortened by 5 bases and J by 8 bases, with 18 bases between the two germline ends. CDR1 and CDR2 (germline): MDHEN, SYDVKM. The CDR3 DNA follows: TGTGCCAGCAGTACCCCGATGGGAGGGACAGAAGCTTTCTTT. As protein: CASSTPMGGTEAFF.

The chain couples TRBV5-1 to TRBJ2-7, with no clear D. Between the trimmed V and J ends, which lost 0 bases and 6 bases, there was a span of 10 bases. The CDR3 extends over 13 amino acids. Germline V gene lookup returns CDR1 SGHRS and CDR2 YFSETQ. In DNA form, the CDR3 reads TGCGCCAGCAGCTTGGAGGCCTTCCGCGAGCAGTACTTC. Protein sequence: CASSLEAFREQYF.

J is TRBJ2-1 and V is TRBV11-3; no reliable D call. Germline loops: CDR1 SGHNT, CDR2 YENEEA. The CDR3 contains 17 residues. Trimming took 5 bases from V and 0 from J, leaving 17 bases between them. CDR3 DNA: TGTGCCAGCAGCCAAACCAACCGACTTAGCTCCTACAATGAGCAGTTCTTC. As protein: CASSQTNRLSSYNEQFF.

As to this clone: Other DNA sequences in this specimen translate into the identical CDR3. The chain links TRBV7-3 to TRBJ2-1, with 9 bases identical to TRBD2. The trim removed 2 bases at V and 4 bases at J, leaving 3 bases unmatched. Germline V gene lookup returns CDR1 SGHTA and CDR2 FQGTGA. This CDR3 has 15 amino acids. For the CDR3, the DNA is TGTGCCAGCAGCTTAGGGCTAGCGGGGTACAATGAGCAGTTCTTC. Its translation is CASSLGLAGYNEQFF.